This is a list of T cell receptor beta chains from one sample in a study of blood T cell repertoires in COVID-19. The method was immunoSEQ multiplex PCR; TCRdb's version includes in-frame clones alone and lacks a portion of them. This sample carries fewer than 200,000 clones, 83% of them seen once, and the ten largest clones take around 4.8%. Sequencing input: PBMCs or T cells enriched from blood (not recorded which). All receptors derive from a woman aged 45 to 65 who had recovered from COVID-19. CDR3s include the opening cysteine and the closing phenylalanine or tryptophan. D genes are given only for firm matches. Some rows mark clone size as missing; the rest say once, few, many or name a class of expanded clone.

CASSQISNQPQHF | TGTGCCAGCAGTCAAATTAGCAATCAGCCCCAGCATTTT | TRBJ1-5 | TRBV28 | - | once
CASSTGGGQPQHF | TGTGCCAGCAGTACAGGGGGAGGACAGCCCCAGCATTTT | TRBJ1-5 | TRBV28 | TRBD1 | -
CASSRTGKETQYF | TGTGCCAGCAGTCGGACAGGGAAAGAGACCCAGTACTTC | TRBJ2-5 | TRBV6-5 | TRBD1 | -
CASSNWMGAKHEKLFF | TGTGCCAGCAGCAATTGGATGGGGGCCAAACATGAAAAACTGTTTTTT | TRBJ1-4 | TRBV7-9 | - | -
CSVGRLNEQFF | TGCAGCGTTGGACGACTCAATGAGCAGTTCTTC | TRBJ2-1 | TRBV29-1 | - | -
CASSFQGSYGYTF | TGTGCCAGCAGTTTTCAGGGGTCCTATGGCTACACCTTC | TRBJ1-2 | TRBV27 | - | -
CASNSGQEEKLFF | TGCGCCAGCAATAGTGGGCAGGAAGAAAAACTGTTTTTT | TRBJ1-4 | TRBV5-1 | - | -
CASRSRNTEAFF | TGTGCCAGCAGGTCCAGGAACACTGAAGCTTTCTTT | TRBJ1-1 | TRBV5-6 | - | few
CASSEGTGGIETQYF | TGTGCCAGCAGCGAGGGGACAGGGGGAATCGAGACCCAGTACTTC | TRBJ2-5 | TRBV11-1 | TRBD1 | -
CASSLDGIGAVDTQYF | TGTGCCAGCAGCTTAGATGGCATAGGGGCGGTAGATACGCAGTATTTT | TRBJ2-3 | TRBV11-2 | - | -
CASRPGTGSLGQETQYF | TGTGCCAGCCGCCCCGGGACAGGGAGCTTGGGACAAGAGACCCAGTACTTC | TRBJ2-5 | TRBV2 | TRBD1 | once
CSARRETQYF | TGCAGTGCTAGACGGGAGACCCAGTACTTC | TRBJ2-5 | TRBV20-1 | - | once
CASSPPWGRRNTGEAFF | TGTGCCAGCAGCCCCCCATGGGGCCGCCGAAACACAGGTGAAGCTTTCTTT | TRBJ1-1 | TRBV14 | - | -
CASRGSGARELFF | TGCGCCAGCAGGGGTAGCGGGGCCCGGGAGCTGTTTTTT | TRBJ2-2 | TRBV5-1 | TRBD2 | -